This TCR beta chain was documented in a study of T cells after yellow fever vaccination. Study observations and caveats: Once the booster was given, most primary-vaccination clones reappeared, at 95% to 97% for CD4 and around 90% for CD8.

This CDR3 is 15 amino acids long. Trimming stripped 3 bases from V and 0 bases from J, with 10 bases between. CDR1 and CDR2 (germline): LNHDA, SQIVND (reference sequence). As concerns this clonotype: As yet, its antigen is unknown.

In making TCR cDNA, 5'RACE template switching added a universal primer site and UMIs to it. MiXCR was run by TCRdb on the 5' RACE reads, yielding one entry per CDR3 protein. The table has 150,000 to 200,000 distinct CDR3 sequences, roughly 9% seen once. This TCR derives from a man aged 18-30 years who received the YFV17D yellow fever vaccine. The chain has TRBV19 and TRBJ2-3, with D perhaps matching TRBD2 (5 bases). This material consisted of CD8+ T cells sorted from PBMCs, taken 45 days after the yellow fever booster vaccination. The CDR3 region is CASSIRGASTDTQYF. CDR3 DNA: TGTGCCAGTAGTATTCGGGGTGCTAGCACAGATACGCAGTATTTT.